These T cell receptor beta chains were read from a single sample in a study of blood T cells in healthy people across ages. MiXCR, applied by TCRdb to the 5' RACE reads, yields one record per CDR3 protein. The sample lists 800,000 to 900,000 distinct CDR3 sequences; 55% to 65% were seen once. Sequenced sample: blood. The receptors derive from a man under 40 in good health. Each CDR3 is given with its conserved first and last residue. The D gene is left open where the match is weak. Size is stated for part of the rows, as once, few or many counts, or as a class when the clone is expanded.

d_gene	abundance	v_gene	j_gene	CDR3aa	CDR3nt
TRBD2	NA	TRBV12-3/TRBV12-4	TRBJ2-1	CASSSLRGGEQFF	TGTGCCAGCAGTTCCCTACGGGGGGGTGAGCAGTTCTTC
TRBD2	NA	TRBV4-3	TRBJ2-1	CASSQEMYRLAGENEQFF	TGCGCCAGCAGCCAAGAAATGTATCGGCTAGCGGGGGAAAATGAGCAGTTCTTC
NA	NA	TRBV3-1	TRBJ1-4	CASSQRLRAEKLFF	TGTGCCAGCAGCCAACGACTCAGGGCCGAAAAACTGTTTTTT
NA	NA	TRBV15	TRBJ2-5	CATSREVPRETQYF	TGTGCCACCAGCAGAGAGGTCCCGAGGGAGACCCAGTACTTC
NA	few	TRBV20-1	TRBJ2-3	CSTRRRALGTDTQYF	TGCAGCACTAGAAGACGGGCGCTTGGTACAGATACGCAGTATTTT
TRBD2	NA	TRBV28	TRBJ2-3	CASSLYTGGSTDTQYF	TGTGCCAGCAGTTTATATACGGGAGGGAGCACAGATACGCAGTATTTT
NA	NA	TRBV25-1	TRBJ1-4	CASSTLLGVNEKLFF	TGTGCCAGCAGCACCCTTTTGGGGGTTAATGAAAAACTGTTTTTT
NA	NA	TRBV7-3	TRBJ2-1	CASRRDPYNEQFF	TGTGCCAGCCGTAGGGACCCCTACAATGAGCAGTTCTTC
TRBD1	NA	TRBV5-1	TRBJ2-7	CASSIGQGAYEQYF	TGCGCCAGCAGCATAGGACAGGGGGCCTACGAGCAGTACTTC
TRBD1	NA	TRBV4-1	TRBJ2-7	CASSQEGQLNEQYF	TGCGCCAGCAGCCAAGAGGGACAGCTAAACGAGCAGTACTTC
NA	NA	TRBV20-1	TRBJ2-7	CSAWELSSYEQYF	TGCAGTGCGTGGGAGCTAAGCTCCTACGAGCAGTACTTC
NA	NA	TRBV7-2	TRBJ2-7	CASSPWEGITYEQYF	TGTGCCAGCAGCCCATGGGAAGGTATCACCTACGAGCAGTACTTC
TRBD1	NA	TRBV20-1	TRBJ2-7	CSAKQGGEQYF	TGCAGTGCTAAACAGGGGGGAGAGCAGTACTTC
TRBD1	few	TRBV7-9	TRBJ1-2	CASSSWDSYGYTF	TGTGCCAGCAGCTCCTGGGACAGCTATGGCTACACCTTC
TRBD2	NA	TRBV4-2	TRBJ2-7	CASSQATSGSYEQYF	TGTGCCAGCAGCCAAGCTACTAGCGGGAGCTACGAGCAGTACTTC
TRBD2	few	TRBV7-9	TRBJ2-6	CASSLTSAGANVLTF	TGTGCCAGCAGCTTGACTAGCGCTGGGGCCAACGTCCTGACTTTC
NA	NA	TRBV5-4	TRBJ2-7	CASSLGRPSSYEQYF	TGTGCCAGCAGCTTGGGACGGCCTAGCTCCTACGAGCAGTACTTC
NA	NA	TRBV7-2	TRBJ2-3	CASSLARASDTQYF	TGTGCCAGCAGCTTAGCTCGGGCTTCAGATACGCAGTATTTT
NA	NA	TRBV20-1	TRBJ1-2	CSARDLRDKRPVAGYTF	TGCAGTGCTAGAGATCTAAGGGACAAACGTCCTGTGGCTGGCTACACCTTC
NA	NA	TRBV4-3	TRBJ1-2	CASSQDGRSGYTF	TGCGCCAGCAGCCAAGATGGCAGATCAGGCTACACCTTC
NA	NA	TRBV7-2	TRBJ1-6	CASSLAGPRARNSPLHF	TGTGCCAGCAGCTTAGCGGGGCCCCGGGCAAGGAATTCACCCCTCCACTTT
NA	NA	TRBV18	TRBJ1-5	CASSPSRGGQPQHF	TGTGCCAGCTCACCGAGTAGGGGAGGACAGCCCCAGCATTTT
TRBD2	few	TRBV27	TRBJ2-5	CASSQRGPQETQYF	TGTGCCAGCAGTCAGCGGGGCCCTCAAGAGACCCAGTACTTC
NA	NA	TRBV20-1	TRBJ1-2	CSARASGRFYGYTF	TGCAGTGCTAGAGCTTCAGGGCGCTTCTATGGCTACACCTTC
NA	NA	TRBV5-8	TRBJ1-1	CASSLGISRTEAFF	TGTGCCAGCAGCTTGGGTATCAGTAGAACTGAAGCTTTCTTT
TRBD1	NA	TRBV20-1	TRBJ2-1	CSADRARNEQFF	TGCAGTGCGGACAGGGCGAGGAATGAGCAGTTCTTC